This T cell receptor (beta chain) was sequenced during a study of cytomegalovirus exposure and HLA in healthy donors. Study results and limitations: Confirmation was obtained in vitro that a few CMV-associated chains are specific for CMV antigens. For most TCR sequences rarity was the rule, although some public TCRs occurred in many donors. Reports described diagnosis of cytomegalovirus status by the classifier as highly specific and sensitive.

In the case of this clone: The antigen is undetermined.

The CDR3 is 12 residues long. Trimming removed 6 bases from V and 6 bases from J, with 8 bases in between. CDR1 KGHSH and CDR2 LQKENI come from the germline V gene. Sequencing used immunoSEQ multiplex PCR; TCRdb keeps in-frame clones, though not all of them. The table has about 260,000 clones, 80% to 95% seen once; the top ten hold 2.5% to 3.5%. The validation cohort, a group of under 150 subjects, included the donors and was separate from the roughly 670-subject first cohort. The sequenced material came from PBMCs. This chain connects TRBV18 to TRBJ2-2; TRBD1 might be the D (6 bases). The receptor's source is a young woman in good health and CMV-seronegative. The CDR3, as DNA: TGTGCCAGCTCCCAGGGGTCCGGGGAGCTGTTTTTT. Translation gives CASSQGSGELFF.